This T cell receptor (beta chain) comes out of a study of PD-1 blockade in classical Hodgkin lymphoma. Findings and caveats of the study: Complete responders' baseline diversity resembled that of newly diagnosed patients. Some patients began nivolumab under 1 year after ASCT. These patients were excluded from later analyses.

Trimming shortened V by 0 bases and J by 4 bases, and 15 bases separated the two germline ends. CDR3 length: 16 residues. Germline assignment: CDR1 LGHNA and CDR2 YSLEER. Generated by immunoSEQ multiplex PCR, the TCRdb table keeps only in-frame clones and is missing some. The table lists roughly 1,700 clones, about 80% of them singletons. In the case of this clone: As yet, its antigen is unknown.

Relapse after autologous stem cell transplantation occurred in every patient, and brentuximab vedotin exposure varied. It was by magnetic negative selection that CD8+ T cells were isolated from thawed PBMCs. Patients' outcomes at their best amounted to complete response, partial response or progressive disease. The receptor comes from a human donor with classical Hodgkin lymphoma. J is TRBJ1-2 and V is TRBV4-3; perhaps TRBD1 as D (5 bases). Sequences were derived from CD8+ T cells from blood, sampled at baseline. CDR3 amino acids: CASSQDLSREIYGYTF. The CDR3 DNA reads TGCGCCAGCAGCCAAGATCTGAGCAGGGAGATCTATGGCTACACCTTC.